The 9 T cell receptor beta chains listed next were all sequenced from one sample in a study of T cells in Graves' hyperthyroidism and ophthalmopathy. Template material for amplifying TCR beta CDR3 regions consisted of RNA transcripts. The HTBI primer set served for first-round RT-PCR of the TCR CDR3. TCRdb reprocessed the multiplex PCR reads via MiXCR and lists one record per CDR3 protein. The sample consists of about 640,000 distinct CDR3 sequences, roughly 20% of them appearing once. The sequencing sample was made of blood. All receptors derive from a man aged 25-45 years with Graves' ophthalmopathy.

This clonotype has a count of ten or more. This chain links TRBV7-3 with TRBJ2-3; no definite D call. Trimming cost V 5 bases and J 3 bases, with 12 bases left between them. This CDR3 comprises 14 residues. Per germline, CDR1 SGHTA and CDR2 FQGTGA. This chain's CDR3 is CASSAEVPTDTQYF. The CDR3 DNA sequence: TGTGCCAGCAGCGCCGAAGTCCCGACAGATACGCAGTATTTT.

This clonotype turned up a few times. The rearrangement joins TRBV6-1 to TRBJ2-5; 8 bases map to TRBD2. The CDR3 totals 14 residues. Germline V gives CDR1 MNHNS, CDR2 SASEGT. Trimming removed 6 bases from V and 4 bases from J; junction bases left unmatched: 7. CDR3 coding DNA: TGTGCCAGCAGCCACGGGGGGGAAACAGAGACCCAGTACTTC. It translates to CASSHGGETETQYF.

The chain is built from TRBV29-1 and TRBJ2-7, with TRBD2 matching 9 bases. The CDR3 runs to 13 residues. Germline CDR1 and CDR2: SQVTM and ANQGSEA. Trimming took 4 bases from V and 6 from J; bases not matched to a gene: 7. The CDR3 sequence: CSVGSLAGSEQYF. CDR3 nucleotides: TGCAGCGTTGGGTCACTAGCGGGCAGCGAGCAGTACTTC.

This clonotype was observed a handful of times. This sequence joins TRBV5-6 and TRBJ2-7, with TRBD1 matching over 9 bases. CDR1 SGHDT and CDR2 YYEEEE come from the germline V gene. With V trimmed by 2 bases and J by 5 bases, 8 bases remained unmatched. The CDR3 is 15 amino acids. The CDR3 sequence is CASSLPGQGSNEQYF. In DNA, the CDR3 is TGTGCCAGCAGCTTACCGGGACAGGGTAGCAACGAGCAGTACTTC.

The CDR3 DNA reads TGCAGTGCTAGACGCCCGGGACTAAACTACAATGAGCAGTTCTTC. Translating gives CSARRPGLNYNEQFF. V and J are TRBV20-1 and TRBJ2-1; 7 bases fit TRBD2. Trimming cost V 2 bases and J 3 bases; bases outside gene matches: 7. In germline, CDR1 is DFQATT, CDR2 SNEGSKA (reference sequence). This CDR3 is built from 15 residues.

In its sample, this clonotype was seen once. A read error may be the cause here, since a much bigger clone is one base away. This rearrangement joins TRBV5-1 to TRBJ1-1; D gene uncertain. The V gene lost 0 bases and the J gene lost 2 bases, with 8 bases spanning the gap. CDR3 length equals 14 residues. CDR1 SGHRS and CDR2 YFSETQ come from the germline V gene. The CDR3 DNA reads as TGCGCCAGCAGCTTGGCCCTGGAAAACACTGAAGCTTTCTTT. It yields the protein CASSLALENTEAFF. Full variable domain (rest looked up from reference TRBV5-1 and TRBJ1-1): KAGVTQTPRYLIKTRGQQVTLSCSPISGHRSVSWYQQTPGQGLQFLFEYFSETQRNKGNFPGRFSGRQFSNSRSEMNVSTLELGDSALYLCASSLALENTEAFFGQGTRLTVV.

This sequence joins TRBV6-2 or TRBV6-3 and TRBJ2-7; TRBD2 might be the D (5 bases). This CDR3 contains 15 residues. Per the germline V gene, CDR1 is MNHEY and CDR2 is SVGEGT. V was clipped by 4 bases and J by 0 bases, with 13 bases between them. In nucleotides, the CDR3 is TGTGCCAGCAGTTCCCAAAGCGGTTACTCCTACGAGCAGTACTTC. Translation gives CASSSQSGYSYEQYF.

This clonotype occurred many times. This chain joins TRBV11-2 and TRBJ2-7; D possibly corresponds to TRBD2 (6 bases). The CDR3 loop spans 14 amino acids. Trimming removed 5 bases at V and 1 base at J, with 12 bases between. CDR1 is SGHAT, CDR2 FQNNGV, per germline. For the CDR3, the DNA is TGTGCCAGCAGCAAAGCGGGTACTTCCTACGAGCAGTACTTC. It translates to CASSKAGTSYEQYF. Together with reference TRBV11-2 and TRBJ2-7, the CDR3 gives the full variable domain: EAGVAQSPRYKIIEKRQSVAFWCNPISGHATLYWYQQILGQGPKLLIQFQNNGVVDDSQLPKDRFSAERLKGVDSTLKIQPAKLEDSAVYLCASSKAGTSYEQYFGPGTRLTVT.

This clonotype was seen ten or more times. The chain uses TRBV2 and TRBJ1-1; D is ambiguous. The germline CDR1 and CDR2 sequences are SNHLY and FYNNEI. The CDR3 runs to 17 residues. V was clipped by 2 bases and J by 0 bases, with 16 bases between them. CDR3 DNA: TGTGCCAGCAGTGAATCCCGGGATGAGGTTATGAACACTGAAGCTTTCTTT. Residues: CASSESRDEVMNTEAFF.